This T cell receptor beta chain was captured in a study of CD8+ T cells in alopecia areata. Points from the study as a whole: Tofacitinib produced a significant decrease in scalp clonality and in expanded CD8+ clones among the top 100.

With respect to this clone: Its matching antigen is unknown.

The authors extracted RNA and reverse transcribed it into cDNA as the sequencing template. The data were produced by immunoSEQ multiplex PCR, yet TCRdb's version contains in-frame clones alone and is incomplete. The table has some 190,000 clones, around 56% seen once. Treatment given: oral pan-JAK inhibitor, 5-10 mg twice daily. The germline V gene has CDR1 GTSNPN and CDR2 SVGIG (reference sequence). Between the trimmed V and J ends, which lost 5 bases and 0 bases, there was a span of 7 bases. The CDR3 runs to 13 residues. The sample in question was CD4+ T cells sorted from blood, obtained at week 4, from a patient treated with tofacitinib. The clonotype comes from a human donor with alopecia areata. This chain joins TRBV30 and TRBJ2-2; D unresolved. The DNA for the CDR3 is TGTGCCTGGGTGACGGCGAACACCGGGGAGCTGTTTTTT. This codes for CAWVTANTGELFF.